The 17 T cell receptor beta chains below were found in one sample sequenced in a study of blood T cell repertoires in COVID-19. This table comes from immunoSEQ multiplex PCR, and its TCRdb copy is limited to in-frame clones, with some not included. Seen here are under 250,000 clones, around 82% observed once, and the top ten hold 4.5% to 5%. Sequencing was carried out using PBMCs or T cells enriched from blood (not recorded which). The source is a woman in her 50s who had been exposed to COVID-19.

This chain uses TRBV6-5 with TRBJ1-2, with a weak D call TRBD1 (6 bases). The germline CDR1 and CDR2 sequences are MNHEY and SVGAGI. Trimming pared 4 bases from V and 4 bases from J, leaving 16 bases between. The CDR3 spans 15 residues. The CDR3 loop is CASSSQGNVPYGYTF. The CDR3 coding sequence is TGTGCCAGCAGTTCACAGGGAAACGTCCCCTATGGCTACACCTTC.

This clone was recorded once. This chain uses TRBV2 with TRBJ1-1; 7 bases line up with TRBD1. The junction had 4 bases not matched to a gene; V was cut back by 2 bases and J by 1 base. The CDR3 loop spans 15 amino acids. Germline V gene sequence: CDR1 SNHLY, CDR2 FYNNEI. The CDR3 reads CASSERQGGNTEAFF. The CDR3 DNA reads TGTGCCAGCAGTGAACGACAGGGTGGGAACACTGAAGCTTTCTTT.

Only one count was recorded for this clone. The final CDR3 position lacks the conserved phenylalanine or tryptophan, pointing to a likely read error. The limits of the CDR3 on the DNA are not certain, so only TCRdb's listed CDR3 is given. J is TRBJ1-1 and V is TRBV21-1. TRBV21-1 is termed a pseudogene. Including both end residues, the CDR3 is 10 amino acids long. The CDR3 loop reads CASMTRGGES.

The rearrangement links TRBV5-4 to TRBJ1-2, with D possibly TRBD1 on 5 matching bases. V lost 0 bases to trimming and J lost 6 bases, with 15 bases between them. This CDR3 contains 15 residues. CDR1 is SGHNT and CDR2 is YYREEE in the germline V gene (reference sequence). CDR3 sequence reads: CASSLAGRGDDGYTF. The CDR3 DNA follows: TGTGCCAGCAGCTTGGCGGGGCGGGGTGATGATGGCTACACCTTC.

This clone was counted a few times. The chain has TRBV30 and TRBJ1-5; 7 positions match TRBD1. J lost 2 bases, V lost 5 bases, and 6 bases had no gene match. CDR1 GTSNPN and CDR2 SVGIG come from the germline V gene (reference sequence). The CDR3 has 14 residues. The CDR3 is CAWGVGQGNQPQHF. The CDR3 DNA reads as TGTGCCTGGGGGGTTGGACAGGGCAATCAGCCCCAGCATTTT.

The rearrangement joins TRBV30 to TRBJ2-7; the D is unclear. This CDR3 comprises 11 residues. V lost 5 bases and J 3 bases, leaving 8 bases between the germline ends. CDR1 GTSNPN and CDR2 SVGIG come from the germline V gene (reference sequence). CDR3 DNA sequence: TGTGCCTGGGCAGATGACTACGAGCAGTACTTC. It encodes CAWADDYEQYF. The entire variable domain, with the rest obtained from reference TRBV30 and TRBJ2-7, is as follows: SQTIHQWPATLVQPVGSPLSLECTVEGTSNPNLYWYRQAAGRGLQLLFYSVGIGQISSEVPQNLSASRPQDRQFILSSKKLLLSDSGFYLCAWADDYEQYFGPGTRLTVT.

This clone came up once. This rearrangement joins TRBV1 to TRBJ2-5; the table calls TRBD2, which could not be checked here. TRBV1 is deemed a pseudogene. CDR3 length: 12 residues. In nucleotides, the CDR3 is TGCACCAGCAGCCAAGAAAGCGAGACCCAGTACTTC. Amino acids: CTSSQESETQYF.

The rearrangement links TRBV29-1 to TRBJ1-2; D might be TRBD1 (5 bases). CDR1 is SQVTM and CDR2 is ANQGSEA in the germline V gene. The V end was cut by 5 bases, the J end by 1 base, with 11 bases between. CDR3 length: 13 residues. The CDR3 region has the DNA TGCAGCGTTTCCCGGGACTTTAACTATGGCTACACCTTC. It codes for CSVSRDFNYGYTF. The whole variable domain, remainder taken from reference TRBV29-1 and TRBJ1-2, is SAVISQKPSRDICQRGTSLTIQCQVDSQVTMMFWYRQQPGQSLTLIATANQGSEATYESGFVIDKFPISRPNLTFSTLTVSNMSPEDSSIYLCSVSRDFNYGYTFGSGTRLTVV.

The rearrangement links TRBV5-1 to TRBJ1-3; tentatively, D is TRBD1 (6 bases). Trimming stripped 3 bases from V and 2 bases from J, with 18 bases between. Germline loops: CDR1 SGHRS, CDR2 YFSETQ. The CDR3 loop spans 17 amino acids. The DNA of the CDR3 is TGCGCCAGCAGCTCCGGGACATTCTTTTCTCCTGGAAACACCATATATTTT. Translating it yields CASSSGTFFSPGNTIYF.

The CDR3 DNA is TGTGCCAGCAGCTCCCGGGACAGGAGCACTGAAGCTTTCTTT. Protein product: CASSSRDRSTEAFF. This chain links TRBV7-2 with TRBJ1-1; 8 positions match TRBD1. Per germline, CDR1 SGHTA and CDR2 FQGNSA. The junction had 5 bases not matched to a gene; V was cut back by 4 bases and J by 4 bases. This CDR3 spans 14 amino acids.

V is TRBV4-2 and J is TRBJ1-2; no firm D call. Between the trimmed V and J ends, which lost 0 bases and 2 bases, there was a span of 7 bases. The CDR3 length is 14 residues. Germline V gene sequence: CDR1 LGHNA, CDR2 YNFKEQ. The CDR3 sequence is CASSQDVANYGYTF. DNA for the CDR3: TGTGCCAGCAGCCAAGATGTGGCAAACTATGGCTACACCTTC.

The V and J genes are TRBV2 and TRBJ1-3, with a possible D match to TRBD1 (6 bases). Germline CDR1 and CDR2: SNHLY and FYNNEI. Trimming cost V 8 bases and J 0 bases, with 8 bases left between them. The CDR3 loop spans 13 amino acids. This CDR3 reads CASPDSSGNTIYF. Here the CDR3 DNA reads TGTGCCAGCCCGGACAGCTCTGGAAACACCATATATTTT.

This clone was found a few times. V gene TRBV5-8 combines with J gene TRBJ2-1; 16 nucleotides match TRBD2. This CDR3 contains 17 residues. CDR1 and CDR2 (germline): SGHTS, YDEGEE. Trimming took 4 bases from V and 2 from J; bases not matched to a gene: 3. The CDR3, as DNA: TGTGCCAGCAGCCCCGGGACTAGCGGGGGGGCCTACAATGAGCAGTTCTTC. Amino acid sequence: CASSPGTSGGAYNEQFF.

V usage is TRBV28 and J usage is TRBJ1-3; 7 bases are shared with TRBD1. Germline lookup yields CDR1 MDHEN and CDR2 SYDVKM. The CDR3 totals 13 residues. Losses at the gene ends were 7 bases for V and 4 bases for J; bases not matched to a gene: 4. The CDR3 DNA is TGTGCCAGCATGGACAGGCGCGGAAACACCATATATTTT. Translated, it gives CASMDRRGNTIYF.

This clone was detected a few times. The rearrangement links TRBV5-1 to TRBJ2-2, with 9 bases matching TRBD1. Germline loops: CDR1 SGHRS, CDR2 YFSETQ. Trimming took 4 bases from V and 5 from J; bases not matched to a gene: 6. The CDR3 extends over 15 amino acids. CDR3 amino acids: CASSVQGASTGELFF. The CDR3 DNA reads as TGCGCCAGCAGCGTACAGGGGGCATCTACCGGGGAGCTGTTTTTT. Drawing the rest from reference TRBV5-1 and TRBJ2-2, the complete variable domain is KAGVTQTPRYLIKTRGQQVTLSCSPISGHRSVSWYQQTPGQGLQFLFEYFSETQRNKGNFPGRFSGRQFSNSRSEMNVSTLELGDSALYLCASSVQGASTGELFFGEGSRLTVL.

This CDR3 reads CASLSPGGGNEQFF. CDR3 sequence (DNA): TGTGCCAGCCTCTCCCCGGGAGGAGGGAATGAGCAGTTCTTC. The J gene is TRBJ2-1, the V gene TRBV19; TRBD2 agrees at 7 bases. The CDR3 sequence is 14 residues long. J gave up 7 bases and V 9 bases, and 12 bases lay outside the gene matches. Per germline, CDR1 LNHDA and CDR2 SQIVND (reference sequence).

The gene calls are TRBV11-2 and TRBJ1-1; the match to TRBD1 covers 9 bases. V lost 0 bases to trimming and J lost 5 bases; unmatched junction nucleotides: 10. The CDR3 runs 17 residues. Germline assignment: CDR1 SGHAT and CDR2 FQNNGV. CDR3 sequence reads: CASSLDATGGWGTEAFF. The CDR3 DNA follows: TGTGCCAGCAGCTTAGATGCGACAGGGGGTTGGGGGACTGAAGCTTTCTTT.